Listed below are T cell receptor beta chains from one sample, sequenced in a study of blood T cell repertoires in COVID-19. The repertoire was sequenced with immunoSEQ multiplex PCR; TCRdb's copy has only in-frame clones and lacks some. The sample carries roughly 100,000 clones, over 65% recorded once. The sequenced sample consisted of peripheral blood. Receptors originate from a human donor in a cohort sampled during active COVID-19. Both conserved end residues are trimmed from each CDR3. The order of the fields is V gene, J gene, CDR3 protein.

V: TRBV28; J: TRBJ2-2; CDR3: ASSLPRTGGPGELF
V: TRBV4-3; J: TRBJ2-5; CDR3: ASSQDPGGMETQY
V: TRBV11-3; J: TRBJ2-3; CDR3: ASSFSGAGADTQY
V: TRBV7-3; J: TRBJ2-2; CDR3: ASSPYGTVNTGELF
V: TRBV11-3; J: TRBJ1-4; CDR3: ASSPQGANEKLF
V: TRBV28; J: TRBJ1-1; CDR3: ASSRTGANTEAF
V: TRBV5-4; J: TRBJ2-1; CDR3: ASSLYGGPFSYNEQF
V: TRBV7-2; J: TRBJ2-1; CDR3: ASSLAHGYNEQF
V: TRBV5-6; J: TRBJ2-7; CDR3: ASSLERGGSPSYEQY
V: TRBV4-1; J: TRBJ1-1; CDR3: ASSHKGAGGDTEAF
V: TRBV5-1; J: TRBJ1-6; CDR3: ASSLAGTGSAPLH
V: TRBV9; J: TRBJ2-5; CDR3: ASSVEIMAGRETQY
V: TRBV6-5; J: TRBJ2-3; CDR3: ASNLGGGNTDTQY
V: TRBV5-4; J: TRBJ2-4; CDR3: ASSPAGKNIQY
V: TRBV2; J: TRBJ2-2; CDR3: ASSEEGAGELF
V: TRBV11-3; J: TRBJ1-4; CDR3: ASSFTGVLNEKLF
V: TRBV6-1; J: TRBJ2-3; CDR3: ASSERRGEVAGADTQY
V: TRBV6-6; J: TRBJ1-1; CDR3: ASRLGQGLTEAF
V: TRBV19; J: TRBJ2-6; CDR3: ASSSAGTVFSGANVLT
V: TRBV19; J: TRBJ1-1; CDR3: ASSSPGTGIGGAF